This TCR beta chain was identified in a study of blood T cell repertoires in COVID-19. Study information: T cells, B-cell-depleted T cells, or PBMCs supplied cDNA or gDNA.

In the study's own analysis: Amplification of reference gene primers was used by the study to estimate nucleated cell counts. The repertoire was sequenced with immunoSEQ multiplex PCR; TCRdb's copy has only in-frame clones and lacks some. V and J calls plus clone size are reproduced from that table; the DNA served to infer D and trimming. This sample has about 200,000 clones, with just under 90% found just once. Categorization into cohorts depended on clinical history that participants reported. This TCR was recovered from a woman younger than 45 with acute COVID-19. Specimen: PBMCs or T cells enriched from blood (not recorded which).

The CDR3 loop is CASSLSSGGYNEQFF. The CDR3 coding sequence is TGTGCCAGCAGCTTAAGTAGCGGGGGTTACAATGAGCAGTTCTTC. V and J are TRBV7-3 and TRBJ2-1; TRBD2 aligns across 9 bases. V dropped 1 base and J dropped 4; count of bases not matched to a gene: 2. This CDR3 contains 15 residues. Germline CDR1 and CDR2: SGHTA and FQGTGA.